Listed below are T cell receptor beta chains from one sample, sequenced in a study of shared clonotypes between healthy human individuals. Only in-frame clones appear in the TCRdb table, and some are missing; sequencing was by immunoSEQ multiplex PCR. The profile shows around 2.5 million clones, 80% to 95% of them singletons. Input material: naive CD4+ T cells from PBMCs. The origin of the receptors is a man aged 18 to 30 in good health. Some clones in this sample may be carry-over from other donors' samples. CDR3s include the opening cysteine and the closing phenylalanine or tryptophan.

16	TRBV19	TRBJ2-2	CASTDTGPPGRRELFF
13	TRBV5-4	TRBJ2-5	CASSQPELETQYF
15	TRBV28	TRBJ2-2	CAHGGLAGGTGELFF
14	TRBV5-4	TRBJ1-3	CASSSTGRRNTIYF
14	TRBV7-2	TRBJ1-3	CASSLSSRGYTIYF
11	TRBV20-1	TRBJ2-1	CSADREGEQFF
13	TRBV7-8	TRBJ2-3	CASSLEFTDTQYF
15	TRBV28	TRBJ2-7	CASSPAGGQSYEQYF
14	TRBV29-1	TRBJ1-4	CSVAQGGTNEKLFF
15	TRBV19	TRBJ2-7	CASSMVGGYAYEQYF
15	TRBV9	TRBJ1-1	CASSVGGGPNTEAFF
15	TRBV27	TRBJ2-1	CASNLRYPPAEEQFF
14	TRBV7-9	TRBJ1-4	CASSLEAANEKLFF
13	TRBV7-2	TRBJ1-5	CASSFGFNQPQHF
16	TRBV7-9	TRBJ2-3	CASSTRLAGQIDTQYF
11	TRBV20-1	TRBJ1-2	CSARLMAGYTF
12	TRBV2	TRBJ2-2	CAGLAPTGELFF
15	TRBV19	TRBJ1-5	CASSNGQGLGQPQHF
14	TRBV18	TRBJ1-1	CASSPLIMNTEAFF
15	TRBV6-5	TRBJ2-7	CASSRWLRSSYEQYF
14	TRBV5-1	TRBJ1-1	CASREGRENTEAFF
16	TRBV7-2	TRBJ2-7	CASSLRTGLAVYEQYF
15	TRBV6-5	TRBJ2-7	CASSRTGQGAYEQYF
15	TRBV18	TRBJ2-5	CASSRGTGAQETQYF
14	TRBV27	TRBJ2-1	CASSFGLAKNEQFF
15	TRBV7-8	TRBJ2-1	CASSATGGAPNEQFF
16	TRBV6-6	TRBJ2-1	CASSSTGRGTHNEQFF
11	TRBV7-2	TRBJ2-7	CASSPGYEQYF
13	TRBV5-6	TRBJ1-1	CASGTGMNTEAFF
12	TRBV29-1	TRBJ1-1	CSVVQGDTEAFF
15	TRBV19	TRBJ2-7	CASSIAGTSWGEQYF
15	TRBV9	TRBJ1-2	CASSVGGAGNYGYTF
15	TRBV28	TRBJ2-7	CASSSSGTSGNEQYF
12	TRBV29-1	TRBJ2-7	CSVKDRVHEQYF
14	TRBV27	TRBJ2-3	CASSFRDRTDTQYF
15	TRBV7-3	TRBJ2-7	CASSFSGARRGEQYF
13	TRBV28	TRBJ1-4	CASSFSLNEKLFF
16	TRBV5-4	TRBJ2-2	CASSQESGTRVGELFF
16	TRBV6-8	TRBJ2-2	CASSFSGRGNTGELFF
14	TRBV25-1	TRBJ2-1	CASTLAGGHNEQFF
16	TRBV28	TRBJ2-7	CASSRPGTRSSYEQYF
15	TRBV5-1	TRBJ1-1	CASSLGGSGSAEAFF
16	TRBV7-9	TRBJ2-1	CASSLQAGKTRGEQFF
12	TRBV4-2	TRBJ1-2	CASSLEGYGYTF
16	TRBV28	TRBJ2-5	CASSSGLAGGMETQYF
13	TRBV30	TRBJ1-1	CAWDRGLGTEAFF
14	TRBV2	TRBJ1-5	CASQTGRRGQPQHF
12	TRBV5-1	TRBJ1-2	CASGNSGVGYTF
13	TRBV15	TRBJ1-2	CATSRDRAGGYTF
16	TRBV2	TRBJ2-7	CASTRGGWSLSYEQYF
14	TRBV27	TRBJ1-4	CASRDRGTNEKLFF
13	TRBV19	TRBJ1-1	CASSGGMNTEAFF
14	TRBV6-1	TRBJ1-4	CASSRQRTNEKLFF
14	TRBV5-4	TRBJ2-7	CASSLRTGTYEQYF
14	TRBV6-1	TRBJ2-7	CASSRDRSSYEQYF
13	TRBV6-1	TRBJ2-3	CASSDRGTDTQYF
16	TRBV19	TRBJ1-2	CASTLRQTLLTSGYTF
17	TRBV5-6	TRBJ2-3	CASTPKGGGRATDTQYF
19	TRBV5-6	TRBJ1-4	CASSLSEVGRYTPVGKLFF